The 8 T cell receptor beta chains in this list originate from one sample, sequenced in a study of blood T cell repertoires in COVID-19. Assay used: immunoSEQ multiplex PCR; TCRdb lists only in-frame clones, some missing. The table includes a few hundred thousand clones, about 86% detected once. The sample was peripheral blood. The receptors were gathered from a woman aged 55-75 years with acute or convalescent COVID-19.

The chain recombines TRBV6-5 with TRBJ2-7; TRBD2 aligns across 13 bases. The CDR3 consists of 15 residues. J gave up 1 base and V 6 bases, and 3 bases lay outside the gene matches. CDR1 is MNHEY, CDR2 SVGAGI, per germline. The CDR3 DNA sequence: TGTGCCAGCAGCCCGGGACTAGCGGGGTCCTACGAGCAGTACTTC. It codes for CASSPGLAGSYEQYF.

This sequence joins TRBV28 and TRBJ1-1; TRBD1 agrees at 7 bases. Germline loops: CDR1 MDHEN, CDR2 SYDVKM. J was trimmed by 10 bases and V by 5 bases; bases with no gene match: 13. The CDR3 spans 14 residues. CDR3 in amino acids: CASSLSGTAPRAFF. CDR3 DNA sequence: TGTGCCAGCAGTCTCTCAGGGACAGCTCCGCGAGCTTTCTTT. Together with reference TRBV28 and TRBJ1-1, the CDR3 gives the full variable domain: DVKVTQSSRYLVKRTGEKVFLECVQDMDHENMFWYRQDPGLGLRLIYFSYDVKMKEKGDIPEGYSVSREKKERFSLILESASTNQTSMYLCASSLSGTAPRAFFGQGTRLTVV.

The chain combines TRBV6-5 with TRBJ1-1; 10 nucleotides align to TRBD1. Germline V lookup: CDR1 MNHEY, CDR2 SVGAGI. With V trimmed by 5 bases and J by 3 bases, 6 bases remained unmatched. This CDR3 is 15 amino acids long. This chain's CDR3 is CASSTTGGEDTEAFF. DNA for the CDR3: TGTGCCAGCAGTACGACAGGGGGCGAAGACACTGAAGCTTTCTTT.

V gene TRBV5-6 combines with J gene TRBJ1-2, with D possibly being TRBD1 (6 bases). CDR1 is SGHDT, CDR2 YYEEEE, per germline. V was cut by 2 bases and J by 4 bases, with 15 bases left in between. The CDR3 sequence is 15 residues long. This chain's CDR3 is CASSLTGQDPYGYTF. CDR3 nucleotides: TGTGCCAGCAGCTTAACAGGGCAGGACCCCTATGGCTACACCTTC.

The rearrangement joins TRBV5-4 to TRBJ1-1; possibly TRBD1 for D (5 bases). The CDR3 has 14 amino acids. Trimming stripped 4 bases from V and 1 base from J, with 11 bases between. Germline CDR1 SGHNT, CDR2 YYREEE (reference sequence). The CDR3 nucleotides read TGTGCCAGCAGCCGGCAGGGATGGAACACTGAAGCTTTCTTT. This encodes CASSRQGWNTEAFF.

J is TRBJ1-5 and V is TRBV2; the D gene is possibly TRBD1 (5 bases). The ends were cut back, 3 bases at V and 4 bases at J, with 16 bases in the middle. The length of the CDR3 is 16 residues. Germline V gene lookup returns CDR1 SNHLY and CDR2 FYNNEI. The CDR3 is CASSEIGRAFNQPQHF. DNA for the CDR3: TGTGCCAGCAGTGAGATTGGCAGGGCGTTTAATCAGCCCCAGCATTTT.

The chain carries TRBV3-1 (or the pseudogene TRBV3-2) and TRBJ2-7; possibly TRBD2 for D (6 bases). V lost 3 bases to trimming and J lost 1 base, with 13 bases between them. This CDR3 comprises 15 residues. Germline V gene data show CDR1 as LGHDT and CDR2 as YNNKEL (reference sequence). The CDR3 region is CASSHGSGRSYEQYF. CDR3 sequence (DNA): TGTGCCAGCAGCCATGGATCGGGGAGGTCCTACGAGCAGTACTTC.

This clone was observed a single time. The rearrangement uses TRBV4-1 and TRBJ1-6; weak D call: TRBD1 (6 bases). Looked up from germline, CDR1 is MGHRA and CDR2 is YSYEKL. The CDR3 has 18 amino acids. Trimming removed 0 bases at V and 0 bases at J, with 12 bases between. The CDR3 sequence: CASSQDGQQSSYNSPLHF. The CDR3, as DNA: TGCGCCAGCAGCCAAGACGGACAGCAGAGCTCCTATAATTCACCCCTCCACTTT.